Below are 26 T cell receptor beta chains sequenced from a single sample in a study of Ad26.COV2.S vaccination and SARS-CoV-2 variants. Sequenced by immunoSEQ multiplex PCR; TCRdb stores in-frame clones only, minus some. The sample has 400,000 to 450,000 clones; roughly 87% are singletons. Treatment noted: 19 received Ad26.COV2.S at low or high dose, single or two shots; several received placebo; per-sample allocation not given. Specimens were obtained on day 63 following the first vaccine or placebo injection. Sequenced material: peripheral blood, taken in a trial of Ad26.COV2.S vaccine versus placebo. These receptors were collected from a person aged 18-65 years who received the Ad26.COV2.S COVID-19 vaccine or a placebo.

This clone was seen once. V gene TRBV2 combines with J gene TRBJ2-3; D call uncertain. The CDR3 sequence is 13 residues long. Germline assignment: CDR1 SNHLY and CDR2 FYNNEI. The V gene lost 3 bases and the J gene lost 4 bases, with 8 bases spanning the gap. The CDR3 coding sequence is TGTGCCAGCAGTGAGCTAGTTGCAGATACGCAGTATTTT. Its protein is CASSELVADTQYF.

The chain employs TRBV11-2 and TRBJ2-5; no definite D call. CDR3 length: 13 amino acids. Deletions cut 3 bases from V and 3 bases from J, with 8 bases between. Germline assignment: CDR1 SGHAT and CDR2 FQNNGV. CDR3 region: CASSFGGKETQYF. The CDR3 nucleotides read TGTGCCAGCAGCTTCGGTGGTAAAGAGACCCAGTACTTC.

The DNA of the CDR3 is TGTGCCAGCAGTGTGTACAACTCCTACGAGCAGTACTTC. Translating it yields CASSVYNSYEQYF. This sequence joins TRBV2 and TRBJ2-7; no clear D gene. V was clipped by 4 bases and J by 0 bases, with 7 bases between them. CDR3 length equals 13 residues. Germline loops: CDR1 SNHLY, CDR2 FYNNEI.

The chain carries TRBV28 and TRBJ1-1; no definite D call. Trimming took off 5 bases at V and 10 bases at J, with 14 bases between the two ends. Germline assignment: CDR1 MDHEN and CDR2 SYDVKM. The CDR3 extends over 12 amino acids. For the CDR3, the DNA is TGTGCCAGCAGTGGTGATGAGGGAGGAGCTTTCTTT. It yields the protein CASSGDEGGAFF.

V and J are TRBV7-9 and TRBJ2-5; 7 bases match TRBD2. Germline CDR1 is SEHNR and CDR2 is FQNEAQ (reference sequence). V trimming: 1 base; J trimming: 0 bases; junction bases outside the gene matches: 5. The CDR3 runs 16 residues. CDR3 DNA sequence: TGTGCCAGCAGCTTAGAACTAGCGAGCTACCAAGAGACCCAGTACTTC. This codes for CASSLELASYQETQYF.

The chain joins TRBV29-1 to TRBJ2-5; D remains unclear. This CDR3 region has 12 residues. Between the trimmed V and J ends, which lost 3 bases and 2 bases, there was a span of 7 bases. Germline V gene data show CDR1 as SQVTM and CDR2 as ANQGSEA. For the CDR3, the DNA is TGCAGCGTTGAGGAGAGACAAGAGACCCAGTACTTC. This gives the protein CSVEERQETQYF.

In this sample, this clone turned up once. The rearrangement links TRBV5-1 to TRBJ2-7; 10 nucleotides line up with TRBD2. Germline CDR1 and CDR2: SGHRS and YFSETQ. This CDR3 has 16 residues. Trimming took 4 bases from V and 1 from J; bases not matched to a gene: 8. CDR3 sequence: CASSQRTSGQSYEQYF. DNA for the CDR3: TGCGCCAGCAGCCAGAGGACTAGCGGCCAATCCTACGAGCAGTACTTC.

This chain uses TRBV29-1 with TRBJ1-1; TRBD1 aligns across 9 bases. The CDR3 sequence is 13 residues long. J lost 8 bases, V lost 7 bases, and 11 bases had no gene match. Germline CDR1 is SQVTM and CDR2 is ANQGSEA. CDR3 amino acids: CSARGQGSSEAFF. The DNA of the CDR3 is TGCAGCGCCAGGGGACAGGGATCCTCCGAAGCTTTCTTT. Together with reference TRBV29-1 and TRBJ1-1, the CDR3 gives the full variable domain: SAVISQKPSRDICQRGTSLTIQCQVDSQVTMMFWYRQQPGQSLTLIATANQGSEATYESGFVIDKFPISRPNLTFSTLTVSNMSPEDSSIYLCSARGQGSSEAFFGQGTRLTVV.

The chain carries TRBV19 and TRBJ2-5; 11 positions match TRBD1. Germline assignment: CDR1 LNHDA and CDR2 SQIVND (reference sequence). Trimming removed 5 bases from V and 4 bases from J; junction bases left unmatched: 6. The CDR3 length is 15 residues. This chain's CDR3 is CASSFWTGGGETQYF. CDR3 DNA: TGTGCCAGTAGTTTCTGGACAGGGGGCGGAGAGACCCAGTACTTC.

The V gene is TRBV7-3, the J gene TRBJ2-1; unclear D gene. The CDR3 spans 19 residues. The V end was cut by 2 bases, the J end by 2 bases, with 22 bases between. Germline assignment: CDR1 SGHTA and CDR2 FQGTGA. The CDR3 DNA reads TGTGCCAGCAGCTTATTGAGGTGGGTTCGCATGGTCCCCTACAATGAGCAGTTCTTC. Its protein product is CASSLLRWVRMVPYNEQFF.

The V and J genes are TRBV13 and TRBJ1-2, with TRBD1 as a possible D gene (6 bases). CDR3 length: 17 residues. Trimming left V 5 bases short and J 5 bases short, with 24 bases between. Germline V CDR1 and CDR2: PRHDT, FYEKMQ (reference sequence). Written as DNA, the CDR3 is TGTGCCAGCAGCCCCTCCCCCGGGACAATCCTTCATTATGGCTACACCTTC. Protein product: CASSPSPGTILHYGYTF.

The J gene is TRBJ2-5, the V gene TRBV7-8; TRBD2 agrees at 7 bases. Trimming removed 2 bases from V and 1 base from J; junction bases left unmatched: 25. The CDR3 extends over 22 amino acids. Germline V lookup: CDR1 SGHVS, CDR2 FQNEAQ. The CDR3 DNA is TGTGCCAGCAGCTTACTCGTAGGGAGGGTAAGTACGGGAAGCAGGCCCCAAGAGACCCAGTACTTC. Translation: CASSLLVGRVSTGSRPQETQYF.

V gene TRBV14 combines with J gene TRBJ1-4; 8 bases match TRBD1. The junction had 5 bases not matched to a gene; V was cut back by 3 bases and J by 5 bases. The CDR3 has 15 residues. Germline loops: CDR1 SGHDN, CDR2 FVKESK. The CDR3: CASSHWQGANEKLFF. For the CDR3, the DNA is TGTGCCAGCAGCCATTGGCAGGGGGCGAATGAAAAACTGTTTTTT.

Of note for this clone: In the same sample, other DNA sequences code for this CDR3. The chain joins TRBV27 to TRBJ1-1; no clear D. The CDR3 consists of 13 residues. CDR1 is MNHEY, CDR2 SMNVEV, per germline (reference sequence). V shed 3 bases and J shed 1 base, with 6 bases lying between them. DNA of the CDR3: TGTGCCAGCAGTTTGGGCGGGAACACTGAAGCTTTCTTT. Translated, it gives CASSLGGNTEAFF.

In this sample, this clone turned up a few times. The J gene is TRBJ1-1, the V gene TRBV28; D is undetermined. Trimming shortened V by 2 bases and J by 4 bases, and 2 bases separated the two germline ends. Germline-derived CDR1 and CDR2 are MDHEN and SYDVKM. This CDR3 has 11 residues. This chain's CDR3 is CASSLTTEAFF. The CDR3 nucleotides are TGTGCCAGCAGTTTAACCACTGAAGCTTTCTTT.

The chain links TRBV9 to TRBJ2-1; tentative D call: TRBD2 (7 bases). The CDR3 sequence is 15 residues long. CDR1 SGDLS and CDR2 YYNGEE come from the germline V gene. Between the trimmed V and J ends, which lost 5 bases and 8 bases, there was a span of 20 bases. DNA of the CDR3: TGTGCCAGCAGAAAGGGGGGGAACCGCTTGGATGAGCAGTTCTTC. It is translated as CASRKGGNRLDEQFF.

The rearrangement links TRBV4-3 to TRBJ2-5; weak D call: TRBD2 (5 bases). V gave up 0 bases and J gave up 7 bases, with 9 bases separating them. The CDR3 totals 13 residues. The germline CDR1 and CDR2 sequences are LGHNA and YSLEER. CDR3 nucleotide sequence: TGCGCCAGCAGCCAAGATCGCCGGGGGACCCAGTACTTC. This sequence encodes CASSQDRRGTQYF.

This clone has more than one count but fewer than ten. The rearrangement joins TRBV6-7 to TRBJ2-7, with D tentatively TRBD1 (7 bases). TRBV6-7 is placed among ORFs of uncertain function. The CDR3 is made up of 12 amino acids. The V end lost 8 bases, the J end lost 2 bases, and 10 bases lay between the germline ends. In nucleotides, the CDR3 is TGTGCCAGCGCGGGACAGACCTACGAGCAGTACTTC. Residues: CASAGQTYEQYF.

The chain has TRBV5-1 and TRBJ1-4; 8 bases agree with TRBD1. Germline CDR1 reads SGHRS; CDR2 reads YFSETQ. The CDR3 extends over 16 amino acids. V was clipped by 2 bases and J by 10 bases; unmatched bases: 13. The CDR3 here is CASSFGTGPLGVKLFF. CDR3 nucleotide sequence: TGCGCCAGCAGCTTCGGGACAGGCCCCCTTGGAGTAAAACTGTTTTTT.

The chain carries TRBV7-2 and TRBJ2-3, with D perhaps matching TRBD2 (5 bases). The germline gives CDR1 SGHTA, CDR2 FQGNSA. The CDR3 runs 12 residues. Trimming took 8 bases from V and 2 from J, leaving 8 bases between them. The chain's CDR3 is CASRRDTDTQYF. Here the CDR3 DNA reads TGTGCCAGCCGTCGGGACACAGATACGCAGTATTTT.

The genes are TRBV30 and TRBJ1-3; D gene unclear. Germline loops: CDR1 GTSNPN, CDR2 SVGIG (reference sequence). The V end was cut by 3 bases, the J end by 6 bases, with 21 bases between. The CDR3 covers 16 residues. The CDR3 DNA is TGTGCCTGGAGCTCGTCTCCTTTCACAGAGGTAAACACCATATATTTT. This encodes CAWSSSPFTEVNTIYF. The full variable domain, its missing parts supplied by reference TRBV30 and TRBJ1-3, is SQTIHQWPATLVQPVGSPLSLECTVEGTSNPNLYWYRQAAGRGLQLLFYSVGIGQISSEVPQNLSASRPQDRQFILSSKKLLLSDSGFYLCAWSSSPFTEVNTIYFGEGSWLTVV.

The chain couples TRBV5-4 to TRBJ2-2; possible D gene TRBD1, 6 bases. Germline V gives CDR1 SGHNT, CDR2 YYREEE (reference sequence). The CDR3 sequence is 15 residues long. The V end lost 5 bases, the J end lost 0 bases, and 11 bases lay between the germline ends. DNA for the CDR3: TGTGCCAGCAGTTTCGGACAGTCGAACACCGGGGAGCTGTTTTTT. This gives the protein CASSFGQSNTGELFF.

The J gene is TRBJ2-7, the V gene TRBV7-9; no clear D. The V and J ends lost 5 bases and 3 bases respectively, with 11 bases between them. CDR3 length equals 13 residues. Per the germline V gene, CDR1 is SEHNR and CDR2 is FQNEAQ (reference sequence). The CDR3 region is CASSPPPHYEQYF. CDR3 bases: TGTGCCAGCAGCCCCCCACCCCACTACGAGCAGTACTTC.

This clone was counted a single time. This rearrangement joins TRBV7-6 to TRBJ1-6; 7 bases agree with TRBD1. The J segment lost 8 bases and the V segment lost 5 bases, leaving 9 bases of the junction unmatched. CDR3 length: 15 residues. CDR1 is SGHVS and CDR2 is FNYEAQ in the germline V gene. The CDR3 nucleotides are TGTGCCAGCAGCCTTAGACAGGGCCCCTATTCACCCCTCCACTTT. As protein: CASSLRQGPYSPLHF.

The V call is TRBV19, the J call TRBJ2-6; D may be TRBD1 (5 bases). Germline V gene data show CDR1 as LNHDA and CDR2 as SQIVND (reference sequence). The CDR3 runs to 16 residues. Trimming removed 2 bases from V and 0 bases from J, with 8 bases in between. The CDR3 spells CASSIQGTSGANVLTF. Here the CDR3 DNA reads TGTGCCAGTAGTATACAGGGTACCTCTGGGGCCAACGTCCTGACTTTC.

The V and J genes are TRBV28 and TRBJ1-6, with TRBD1 matching over 10 bases. CDR3 length: 16 amino acids. With 5 bases clipped from V and 5 bases from J, the junction kept 6 bases outside the gene matches. Germline V lookup: CDR1 MDHEN, CDR2 SYDVKM. In nucleotides, the CDR3 is TGTGCCAGCAGTAGACCCGGGACAGGGGATAATTCACCCCTCCACTTT. Translated: CASSRPGTGDNSPLHF.